One and the same sample provided the 8 T cell receptor beta chains below, sequenced in a study of OX40 agonist ivuxolimab in advanced cancers. Produced via immunoSEQ multiplex PCR; TCRdb's table is partial and in-frame only. The sample gives approximately 63,000 clones, 85% to 90% of which show up once; around 6% is in the top ten. The material sequenced was CD4+ or CD8+ T cells sorted from blood, taken in a trial of the OX40 agonist ivuxolimab. Source of these receptors: an adult with an advanced solid tumor such as melanoma, head and neck, liver or kidney cancer.

The V gene is TRBV5-6, the J gene TRBJ1-2, with a weak D call TRBD1 (5 bases). The V gene's germline CDR1 is SGHDT and CDR2 YYEEEE. This CDR3 comprises 13 residues. Trimming removed 2 bases at V and 3 bases at J, with 8 bases between. The CDR3 region has the DNA TGTGCCAGCAGCTTTTCGGGGGACTATGGCTACACCTTC. Protein sequence: CASSFSGDYGYTF.

The gene calls are TRBV28 and TRBJ1-1; no clear D gene. Trimming cost V 5 bases and J 0 bases, with 13 bases left between them. The CDR3 loop spans 15 amino acids. Germline lookup yields CDR1 MDHEN and CDR2 SYDVKM. The chain's CDR3 is CASSPTAGVNTEAFF. In DNA, the CDR3 is TGTGCCAGCAGTCCTACAGCCGGGGTGAACACTGAAGCTTTCTTT.

This clone was detected once. The chain combines TRBV7-9 with TRBJ2-1; 8 nucleotides line up with TRBD2. V lost 5 bases and J lost 9; bases outside the gene matches: 12. CDR1 SEHNR and CDR2 FQNEAQ come from the germline V gene (reference sequence). The CDR3 covers 15 residues. This chain's CDR3 is CASSPVVAGTVEQFF. CDR3 nucleotide sequence: TGTGCCAGCAGCCCCGTGGTAGCGGGAACTGTTGAGCAGTTCTTC.

V gene TRBV19 combines with J gene TRBJ2-7, with D perhaps matching TRBD2 (6 bases). The CDR3 has 11 amino acids. CDR1 LNHDA and CDR2 SQIVND come from the germline V gene (reference sequence). V was cut by 10 bases and J by 7 bases, with 14 bases left in between. Written as DNA, the CDR3 is TGTGCCACCTCCGGGGGTTGGGAGCAGTACTTC. This gives the protein CATSGGWEQYF.

This chain links TRBV7-9 with TRBJ1-4, with D possibly matching TRBD1 (5 bases). Trimming shortened V by 0 bases and J by 7 bases, and 9 bases separated the two germline ends. The CDR3 is 14 amino acids. Germline CDR1 and CDR2: SEHNR and FQNEAQ (reference sequence). The CDR3 bases are TGTGCCAGCAGCTTAGCGATGGGACTTGAAAAACTGTTTTTT. Translating it yields CASSLAMGLEKLFF.

The chain carries TRBV27 and TRBJ1-1, with no clear D. This CDR3 region has 13 residues. Germline values: CDR1 MNHEY, CDR2 SMNVEV (reference sequence). Trimming cost V 0 bases and J 8 bases, with 10 bases left between them. CDR3 residues: CASSLSWPGEAFF. The CDR3 DNA reads TGTGCCAGCAGTTTATCCTGGCCCGGGGAAGCTTTCTTT.

This clone was observed once. The V call is TRBV27, the J call TRBJ2-4; D gene ambiguous. The CDR3 contains 13 residues. The V gene lost 4 bases and the J gene lost 4 bases, with 8 bases spanning the gap. The germline V gene has CDR1 MNHEY and CDR2 SMNVEV (reference sequence). CDR3 coding DNA: TGTGCCAGCAGTTATGGTCAGAAAAACATTCAGTACTTC. It is translated as CASSYGQKNIQYF.

This chain links TRBV5-6 with TRBJ2-1; 10 bases line up with TRBD1. V lost 0 bases and J lost 6; bases outside the gene matches: 3. Germline V gene lookup returns CDR1 SGHDT and CDR2 YYEEEE. CDR3 length: 15 amino acids. CDR3 region: CASSLGQGAGNEQFF. Here the CDR3 DNA reads TGTGCCAGCAGCTTGGGACAGGGGGCGGGCAATGAGCAGTTCTTC.